Listed here is a single T cell receptor beta chain. Its antigen has not been determined. It has no much larger one-base neighbor in the sample; base qualities were not kept. Participants in the prospective study were aged 18 to 89 years, lived in about two dozen United States geographic areas, and enrolled through a virtual design. Cohort assignment in the prospective study relied on participant-reported clinical history from a screening survey and a study questionnaire. ImmuneRACE Cohort 3 recovered participants were defined by two consecutive negative NP/OP PCR tests, healthcare professional clearance, or symptom resolution. Mobile phlebotomists in the prospective study collected whole blood, serum and a nasopharyngeal or oropharyngeal swab from every participant. Over an approximately two-month period, participants in the prospective study had the option of providing additional blood draws and questionnaires. Prospective study blood samples were shipped either frozen or at room temperature before DNA extraction.

Looking up the germline V gene yields CDR1 SQVTM and CDR2 ANQGSEA. V gives up 3 bases and J gives up 2 bases, and the segment between their germline ends measures 11 bases. The CDR3 contains 14 residues, cysteine and phenylalanine counted. Just CDR3 DNA is preserved here, 42 bases in frame from base 1. The data originate from a study of blood T cell repertoires in COVID-19 (TCRdb year 2020). Study-wide context: Samples covering the acute and convalescent phases of COVID-19 were provided by collaborators in the United States, Italy and Spain. Where available, HLA class I and class II types were taken from metadata supplied by the sample provider and were not determined by assay-based typing. A freely available public database, intended as a resource for researchers studying the immune response to SARS-CoV-2, is where the repertoires were released. Nearly every sample came with metadata listing a de-identified subject ID, COVID-19 status, age in years and sex. The prospective study material was composed of cDNA or gDNA derived from T cells, B-cell-depleted T cells, or PBMCs. Samples were obtained from the ongoing ImmuneRACE study (first 160 participants) and from some 1,200 subjects provided by 6 global collaborators. Deeply sampled blood TCRbeta repertoires from subjects exposed to, actively infected with, or recovered from COVID-19 were included in the dataset. What the work shows at the level of the full study, not this receptor alone: Clinical and demographic metadata were provided uncurated, with the amount varying by source and participant.

TCRbeta CDR3 regions were amplified from genomic DNA using the immunoSEQ Assay, a bias-controlled multiplex PCR. Turning to the authors' computational methods: Within the assay, amplification of reference gene primers was used to estimate how many nucleated cells each sample contained. To quantify the absolute abundance of each unique TCRbeta CDR3 rearrangement, sequence reads were collapsed and filtered. For each sample, productive Simpson clonality was calculated as the square root of Simpson's diversity index over productive rearrangements. The table was pulled from immuneACCESS by TCRdb, which kept in-frame rearrangements only. Such tables lose some clones; where checked, under half of the loss comes from unresolved V genes, and the rest has no known cause. Clonal size and the V and J genes are those of that table, whereas D and trimming came from the DNA. A total of around 400,000 clones appear in this sample, around 83% of them only once. The ten largest clones represent over 4.5% of the sample.

The specimen was PBMCs or T cells enriched from blood (not recorded which). The TCR originated in a woman aged 45-65 years who had recovered from COVID-19. Recombination joined TRBV29-1 with TRBJ2-1; TRBD2 might be the D gene, on 7 matching bases. The CDR3 here reads CSVEGGRTYNEQFF. The nucleotides are TGCAGCGTTGAGGGGGGGCGAACCTACAATGAGCAGTTCTTC.